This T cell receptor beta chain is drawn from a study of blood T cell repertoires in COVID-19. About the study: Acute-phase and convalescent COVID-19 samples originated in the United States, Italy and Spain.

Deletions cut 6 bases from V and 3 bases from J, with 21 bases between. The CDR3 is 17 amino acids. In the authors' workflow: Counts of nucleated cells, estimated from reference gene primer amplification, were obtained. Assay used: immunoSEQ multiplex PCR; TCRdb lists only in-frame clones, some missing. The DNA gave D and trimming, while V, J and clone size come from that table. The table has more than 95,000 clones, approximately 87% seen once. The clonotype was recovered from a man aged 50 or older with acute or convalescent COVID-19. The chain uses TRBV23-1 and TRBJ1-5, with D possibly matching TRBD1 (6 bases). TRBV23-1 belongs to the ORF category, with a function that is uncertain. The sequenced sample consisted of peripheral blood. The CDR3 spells CASSHRAPLLFNQPQHF. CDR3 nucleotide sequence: TGCGCCAGCAGCCACAGGGCCCCGCTCCTTTTCAATCAGCCCCAGCATTTT.